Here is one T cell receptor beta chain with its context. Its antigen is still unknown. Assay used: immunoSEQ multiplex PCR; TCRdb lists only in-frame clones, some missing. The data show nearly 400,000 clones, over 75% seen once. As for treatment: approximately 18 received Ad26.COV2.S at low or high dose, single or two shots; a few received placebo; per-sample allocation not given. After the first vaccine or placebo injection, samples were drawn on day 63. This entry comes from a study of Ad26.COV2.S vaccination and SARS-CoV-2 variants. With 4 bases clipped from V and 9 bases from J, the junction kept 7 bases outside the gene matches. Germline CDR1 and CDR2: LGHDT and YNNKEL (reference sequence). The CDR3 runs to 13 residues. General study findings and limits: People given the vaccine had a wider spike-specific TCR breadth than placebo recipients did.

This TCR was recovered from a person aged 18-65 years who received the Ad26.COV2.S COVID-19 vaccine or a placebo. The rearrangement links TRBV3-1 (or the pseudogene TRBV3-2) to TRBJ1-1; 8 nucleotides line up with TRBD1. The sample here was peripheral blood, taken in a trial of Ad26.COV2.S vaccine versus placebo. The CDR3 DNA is TGTGCCAGCAGCCTAGGGACAGGTTATCAAGCTTTCTTT. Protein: CASSLGTGYQAFF.